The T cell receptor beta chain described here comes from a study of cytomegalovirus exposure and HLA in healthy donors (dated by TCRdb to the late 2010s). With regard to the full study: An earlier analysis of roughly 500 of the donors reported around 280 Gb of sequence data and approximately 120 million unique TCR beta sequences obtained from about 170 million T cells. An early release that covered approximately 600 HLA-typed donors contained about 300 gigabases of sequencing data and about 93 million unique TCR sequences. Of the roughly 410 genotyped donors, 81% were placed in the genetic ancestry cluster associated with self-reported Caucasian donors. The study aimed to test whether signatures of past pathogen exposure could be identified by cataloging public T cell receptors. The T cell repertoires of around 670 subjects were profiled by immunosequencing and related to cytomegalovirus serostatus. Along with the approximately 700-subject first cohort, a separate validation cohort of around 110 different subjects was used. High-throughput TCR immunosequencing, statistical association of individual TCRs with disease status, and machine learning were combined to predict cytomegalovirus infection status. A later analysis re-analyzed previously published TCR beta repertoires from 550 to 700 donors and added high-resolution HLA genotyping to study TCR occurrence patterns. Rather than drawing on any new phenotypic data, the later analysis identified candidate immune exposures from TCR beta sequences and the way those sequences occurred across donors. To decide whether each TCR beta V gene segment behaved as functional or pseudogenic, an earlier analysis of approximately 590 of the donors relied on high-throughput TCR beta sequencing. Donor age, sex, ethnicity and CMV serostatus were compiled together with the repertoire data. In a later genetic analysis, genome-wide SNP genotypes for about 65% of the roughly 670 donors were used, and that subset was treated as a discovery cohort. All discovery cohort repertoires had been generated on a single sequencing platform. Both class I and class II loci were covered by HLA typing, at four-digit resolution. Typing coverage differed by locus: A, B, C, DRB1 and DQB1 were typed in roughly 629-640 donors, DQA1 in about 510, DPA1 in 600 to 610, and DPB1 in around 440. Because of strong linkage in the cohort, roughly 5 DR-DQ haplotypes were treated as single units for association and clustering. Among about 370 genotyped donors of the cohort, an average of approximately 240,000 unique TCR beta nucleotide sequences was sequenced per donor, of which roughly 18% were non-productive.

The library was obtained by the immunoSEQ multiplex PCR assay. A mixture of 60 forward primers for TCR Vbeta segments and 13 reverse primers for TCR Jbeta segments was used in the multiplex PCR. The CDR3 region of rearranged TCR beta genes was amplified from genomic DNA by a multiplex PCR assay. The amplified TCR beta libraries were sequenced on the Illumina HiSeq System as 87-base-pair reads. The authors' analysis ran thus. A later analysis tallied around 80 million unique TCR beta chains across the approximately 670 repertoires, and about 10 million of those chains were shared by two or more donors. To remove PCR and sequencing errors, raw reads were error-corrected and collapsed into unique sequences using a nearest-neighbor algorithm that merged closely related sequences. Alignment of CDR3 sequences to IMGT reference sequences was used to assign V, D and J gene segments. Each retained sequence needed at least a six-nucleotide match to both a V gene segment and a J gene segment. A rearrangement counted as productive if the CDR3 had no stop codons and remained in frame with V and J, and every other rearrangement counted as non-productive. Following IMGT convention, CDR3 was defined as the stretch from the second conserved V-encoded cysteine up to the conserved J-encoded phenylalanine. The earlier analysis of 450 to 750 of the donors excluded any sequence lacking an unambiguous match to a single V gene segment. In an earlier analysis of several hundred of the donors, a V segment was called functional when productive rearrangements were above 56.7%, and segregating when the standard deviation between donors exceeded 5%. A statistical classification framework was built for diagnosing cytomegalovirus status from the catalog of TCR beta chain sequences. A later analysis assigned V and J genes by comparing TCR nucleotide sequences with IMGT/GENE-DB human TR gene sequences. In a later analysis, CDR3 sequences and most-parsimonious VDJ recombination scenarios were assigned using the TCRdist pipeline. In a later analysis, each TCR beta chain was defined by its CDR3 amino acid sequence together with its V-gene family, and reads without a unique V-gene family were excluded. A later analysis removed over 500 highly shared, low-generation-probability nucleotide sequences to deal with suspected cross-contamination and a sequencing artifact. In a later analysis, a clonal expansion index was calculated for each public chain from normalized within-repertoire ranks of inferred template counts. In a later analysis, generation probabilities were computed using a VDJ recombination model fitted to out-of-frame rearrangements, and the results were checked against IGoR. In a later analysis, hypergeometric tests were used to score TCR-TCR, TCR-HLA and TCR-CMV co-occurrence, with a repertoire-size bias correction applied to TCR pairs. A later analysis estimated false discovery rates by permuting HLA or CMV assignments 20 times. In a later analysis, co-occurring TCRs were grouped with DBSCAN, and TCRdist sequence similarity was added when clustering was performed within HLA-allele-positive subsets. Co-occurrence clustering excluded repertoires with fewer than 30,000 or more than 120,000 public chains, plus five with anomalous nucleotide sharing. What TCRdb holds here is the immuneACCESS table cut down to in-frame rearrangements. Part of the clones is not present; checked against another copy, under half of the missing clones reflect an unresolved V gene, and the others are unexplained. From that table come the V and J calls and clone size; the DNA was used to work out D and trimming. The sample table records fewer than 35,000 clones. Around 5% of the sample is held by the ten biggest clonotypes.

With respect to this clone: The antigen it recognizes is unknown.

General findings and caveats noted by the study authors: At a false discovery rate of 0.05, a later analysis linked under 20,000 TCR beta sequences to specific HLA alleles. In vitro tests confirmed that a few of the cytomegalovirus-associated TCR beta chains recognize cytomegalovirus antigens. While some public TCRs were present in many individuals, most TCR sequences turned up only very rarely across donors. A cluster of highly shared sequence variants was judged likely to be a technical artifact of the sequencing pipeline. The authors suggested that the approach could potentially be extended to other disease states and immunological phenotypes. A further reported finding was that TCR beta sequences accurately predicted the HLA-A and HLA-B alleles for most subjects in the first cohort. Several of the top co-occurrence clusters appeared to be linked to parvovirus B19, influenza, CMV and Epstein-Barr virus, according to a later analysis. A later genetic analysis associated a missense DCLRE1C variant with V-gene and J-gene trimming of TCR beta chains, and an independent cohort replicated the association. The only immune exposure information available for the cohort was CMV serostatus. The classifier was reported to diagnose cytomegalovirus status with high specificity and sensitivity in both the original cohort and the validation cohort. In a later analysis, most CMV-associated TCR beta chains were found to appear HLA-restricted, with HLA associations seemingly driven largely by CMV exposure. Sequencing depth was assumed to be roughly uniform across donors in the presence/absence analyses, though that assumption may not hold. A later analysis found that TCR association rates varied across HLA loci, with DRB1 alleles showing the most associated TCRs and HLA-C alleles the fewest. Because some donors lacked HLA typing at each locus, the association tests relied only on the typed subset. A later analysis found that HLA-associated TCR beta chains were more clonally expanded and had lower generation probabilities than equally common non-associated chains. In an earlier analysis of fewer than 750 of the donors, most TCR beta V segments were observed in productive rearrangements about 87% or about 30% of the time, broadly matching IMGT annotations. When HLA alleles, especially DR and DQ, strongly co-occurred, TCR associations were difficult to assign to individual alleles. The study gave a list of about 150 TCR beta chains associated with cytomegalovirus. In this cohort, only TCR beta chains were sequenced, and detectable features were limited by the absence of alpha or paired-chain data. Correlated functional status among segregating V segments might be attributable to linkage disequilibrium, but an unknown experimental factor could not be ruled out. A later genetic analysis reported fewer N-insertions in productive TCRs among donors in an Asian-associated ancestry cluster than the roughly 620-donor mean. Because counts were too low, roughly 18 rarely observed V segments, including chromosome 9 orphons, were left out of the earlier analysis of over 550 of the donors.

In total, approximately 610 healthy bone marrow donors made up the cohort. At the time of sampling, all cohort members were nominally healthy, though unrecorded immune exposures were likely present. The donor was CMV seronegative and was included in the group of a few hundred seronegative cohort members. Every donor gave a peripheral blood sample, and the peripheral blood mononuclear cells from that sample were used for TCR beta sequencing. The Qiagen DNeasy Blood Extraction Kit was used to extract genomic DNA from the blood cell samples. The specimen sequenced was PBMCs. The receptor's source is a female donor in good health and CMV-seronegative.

The CDR3 has the sequence CASSSTGTSYEQYF. The nucleotides are TGTGCCAGCAGCTCTACCGGGACATCCTACGAGCAGTACTTC. The receptor chain draws on TRBV28 and TRBJ2-7; the D gene is perhaps TRBD1, on 6 matching bases. The CDR3 runs 14 amino acids, cysteine and phenylalanine included. Only the CDR3 DNA is retained, 42 bases long and in frame from the first base. Trimming at the junction amounts to 6 bases on V and 1 base on J, and the germline ends lie 13 bases apart. Based on the germline V gene, the CDR1 and CDR2 sequences are MDHEN and SYDVKM.